Listed below are T cell receptor beta chains from one sample, sequenced in a study of blood T cell repertoires in COVID-19. Profiling relied on immunoSEQ multiplex PCR, and the TCRdb table lists in-frame clones only, not all of them. The sample records approximately 99,000 clones, 79% being singletons. The sample was peripheral blood. These receptors were obtained from an elderly woman with active or convalescent COVID-19. The CDR3 runs from the conserved cysteine through the conserved F or W. A D gene is named only where the DNA matches it firmly. Clone sizes are given selectively: once, few, many, or a class where the clone is expanded.

CASSFENQPQHF	TGTGCCAGCAGTTTCGAGAATCAGCCCCAGCATTTT	TRBV12-3/TRBV12-4	.	TRBJ1-5	.
CASSHREGVQPQHF	TGTGCCAGCAGCCACAGGGAGGGAGTTCAGCCCCAGCATTTT	TRBV6-5	.	TRBJ1-5	.
CASSLRQGNTHEQYF	TGTGCCAGCAGCTTGCGACAGGGTAATACCCACGAGCAGTACTTC	TRBV3-1/TRBV3-2	TRBD1	TRBJ2-7	once
CASSELGTSFNEQFF	TGTGCCAGCAGTGAATTGGGGACTAGTTTCAATGAGCAGTTCTTC	TRBV2	TRBD2	TRBJ2-1	.
CASTPDAGGLASFF	TGTGCCAGTACCCCTGACGCGGGGGGACTAGCATCCTTCTTC	TRBV19	TRBD2	TRBJ2-1	.
CATSETGSSSGANVLTF	TGTGCCACCAGTGAAACAGGGTCCAGCTCTGGGGCCAACGTCCTGACTTTC	TRBV24-1	.	TRBJ2-6	.
CAWSGAGTSGLTGELFF	TGTGCCTGGAGTGGCGCAGGGACTAGCGGCCTCACCGGGGAGCTGTTTTTT	TRBV30	TRBD2	TRBJ2-2	.
CASSGEGGAGIDTQYF	TGTGCCAGCAGCGGGGAAGGGGGCGCGGGTATAGATACGCAGTATTTT	TRBV5-1	.	TRBJ2-3	.
CASSYSRGRVETQYF	TGTGCCAGCAGTTACTCGAGAGGGAGGGTGGAGACCCAGTACTTC	TRBV6-5	TRBD2	TRBJ2-5	.
CASSYRVKSTEAFF	TGTGCCAGCAGCTACAGGGTTAAGTCCACTGAAGCTTTCTTT	TRBV11-2	.	TRBJ1-1	.
CASTVSPGETQYF	TGTGCCAGCACCGTAAGTCCCGGAGAGACCCAGTACTTC	TRBV9	.	TRBJ2-5	few
CASLRGDTGELFF	TGTGCCAGCCTCCGGGGGGACACCGGGGAGCTGTTTTTT	TRBV9	TRBD2	TRBJ2-2	.
CSVAVTGLQGGTDTQYF	TGCAGCGTTGCAGTGACAGGGCTCCAAGGTGGCACAGATACGCAGTATTTT	TRBV29-1	TRBD1	TRBJ2-3	few
CSVDRPGDTQYF	TGCAGCGTTGACCGTCCCGGGGATACGCAGTATTTT	TRBV29-1	.	TRBJ2-3	.
CASSPGGKGGYEQYF	TGTGCCAGCAGCCCAGGTGGAAAGGGAGGCTACGAGCAGTACTTC	TRBV5-4	.	TRBJ2-7	few
CASSEGLAGYNEQFF	TGTGCCAGCAGTGAGGGACTAGCGGGGTACAATGAGCAGTTCTTC	TRBV6-1	TRBD2	TRBJ2-1	.
CAWSRGQGLSEQYF	TGTGCCTGGAGTAGGGGACAGGGGCTGAGCGAGCAGTACTTC	TRBV30	TRBD1	TRBJ2-7	.
CASSFRAGDAQYF	TGTGCCAGCAGTTTTAGAGCGGGAGATGCGCAGTACTTC	TRBV12-3/TRBV12-4	TRBD2	TRBJ2-7	.
CASSTYRASTDTQYF	TGTGCCAGCAGTACGTACAGAGCTAGCACAGATACGCAGTATTTT	TRBV11-2	.	TRBJ2-3	.
CASSRSYEQYF	TGTGCCAGCAGCCGTTCCTACGAGCAGTACTTC	TRBV5-8	.	TRBJ2-7	.
CASSTPGLASGFQYF	TGTGCCAGCAGTACACCGGGACTAGCATCCGGCTTCCAGTACTTC	TRBV28	TRBD2	TRBJ2-5	.
CASSTGVNTEAFF	TGTGCCAGCAGTACAGGGGTGAACACTGAAGCTTTCTTT	TRBV13	TRBD1	TRBJ1-1	.
CASSLSGLAKNIQYF	TGTGCCAGCAGCCTATCCGGACTTGCCAAAAACATTCAGTACTTC	TRBV6-2/TRBV6-3	.	TRBJ2-4	once
CASSLGVWASTDTQYF	TGTGCCAGCAGCTTGGGAGTATGGGCCAGCACAGATACGCAGTATTTT	TRBV5-5	.	TRBJ2-3	.
CASSPDRGGNTEAFF	TGTGCCAGCTCACCCGACAGGGGAGGGAACACTGAAGCTTTCTTT	TRBV18	TRBD1	TRBJ1-1	.
CASSSGLDLSTDTQYF	TGTGCCAGCAGCTCCGGACTCGACCTTAGCACAGATACGCAGTATTTT	TRBV7-9	.	TRBJ2-3	once
CASGQSSYEQYF	TGCGCCAGCGGGCAGTCTTCCTACGAGCAGTACTTC	TRBV4-1	.	TRBJ2-7	.
CASTLLGEGYNEQFF	TGTGCCAGCACCTTATTAGGGGAGGGTTACAATGAGCAGTTCTTC	TRBV27	TRBD2	TRBJ2-1	.
CAISASGTGDSGANVLTF	TGTGCCATCAGTGCATCCGGGACAGGGGACTCTGGGGCCAACGTCCTGACTTTC	TRBV10-3	TRBD1	TRBJ2-6	.
CASSPDRVKANEKLFF	TGTGCCAGCTCACCCGACAGGGTGAAAGCTAATGAAAAACTGTTTTTT	TRBV18	TRBD1	TRBJ1-4	.
CASSRKTSGRNEQFF	TGTGCCAGTAGCCGGAAGACTAGCGGGAGAAATGAGCAGTTCTTC	TRBV19	TRBD2	TRBJ2-1	.
CASSASGTVIGELFF	TGTGCCAGCAGCGCGTCCGGGACAGTAATCGGGGAGCTGTTTTTT	TRBV7-2	TRBD1	TRBJ2-2	few
CSVGQSGLAGEGYF	TGCAGCGTCGGACAATCGGGACTAGCGGGAGAGGGGTACTTC	TRBV29-1	TRBD2	TRBJ2-5	.
CASSQVTGGGEAFF	TGTGCCAGCAGCCAAGTCACAGGGGGAGGTGAAGCTTTCTTT	TRBV14	TRBD1	TRBJ1-1	once
CASSASSGLAGAGEQFF	TGTGCCAGCAGCGCGAGCTCGGGACTAGCGGGAGCAGGTGAGCAGTTCTTC	TRBV9	TRBD2	TRBJ2-1	.
CASSIQGRTYNEQFF	TGTGCCAGCAGCATCCAGGGGCGCACCTACAATGAGCAGTTCTTC	TRBV5-4	.	TRBJ2-1	.
CASSLGGLAGVYNEQFF	TGTGCCAGCAGCTTGGGGGGACTAGCGGGAGTCTACAATGAGCAGTTCTTC	TRBV7-2	TRBD2	TRBJ2-1	.
CASSFAGQGIQPQHF	TGTGCCAGCAGCTTTGCGGGACAGGGTATTCAGCCCCAGCATTTT	TRBV7-2	TRBD1	TRBJ1-5	.
CASSRQPTMNTEAFF	TGTGCCAGCAGCCGACAGCCAACCATGAACACTGAAGCTTTCTTT	TRBV6-5	.	TRBJ1-1	.
CASSSTGPPSYEQYF	TGTGCCAGCTCATCGACAGGGCCCCCATCCTACGAGCAGTACTTC	TRBV18	TRBD1	TRBJ2-7	.
CASRQESNTGELFF	TGTGCCAGCAGACAGGAATCTAACACCGGGGAGCTGTTTTTT	TRBV6-5	.	TRBJ2-2	.
CASSPGVGTYGYTF	TGTGCCAGCTCACCAGGGGTTGGGACATATGGCTACACCTTC	TRBV18	.	TRBJ1-2	once
CASSSKVGGGEQFF	TGTGCCAGCAGCAGCAAGGTGGGCGGGGGTGAGCAGTTCTTC	TRBV7-3	TRBD2	TRBJ2-1	.
CASSYSLGALAGEEYF	TGTGCCAGCAGTTACTCCCTAGGGGCCCTAGCGGGAGAGGAGTACTTC	TRBV6-5	TRBD2	TRBJ2-7	.
CASSLPGVGSPLHF	TGTGCCAGCAGCTTACCAGGGGTGGGGTCACCCCTCCACTTT	TRBV11-2	.	TRBJ1-6	.